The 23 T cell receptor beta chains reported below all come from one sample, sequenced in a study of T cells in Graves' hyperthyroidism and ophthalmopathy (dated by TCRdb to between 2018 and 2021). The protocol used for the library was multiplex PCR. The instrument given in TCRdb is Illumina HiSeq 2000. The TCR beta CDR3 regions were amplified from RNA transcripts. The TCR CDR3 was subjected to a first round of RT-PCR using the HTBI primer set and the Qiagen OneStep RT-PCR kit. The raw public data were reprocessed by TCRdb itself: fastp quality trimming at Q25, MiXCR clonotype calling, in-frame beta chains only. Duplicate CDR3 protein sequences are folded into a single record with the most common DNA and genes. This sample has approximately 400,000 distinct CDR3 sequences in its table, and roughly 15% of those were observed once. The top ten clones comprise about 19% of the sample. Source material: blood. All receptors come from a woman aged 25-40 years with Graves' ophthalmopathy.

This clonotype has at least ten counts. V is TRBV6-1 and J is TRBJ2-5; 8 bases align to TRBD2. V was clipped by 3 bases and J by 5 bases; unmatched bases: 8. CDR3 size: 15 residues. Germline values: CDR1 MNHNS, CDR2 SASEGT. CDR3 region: CASSDSAGGVETQYF. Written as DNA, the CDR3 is TGTGCCAGCAGTGATTCCGCGGGGGGTGTTGAGACCCAGTACTTC.

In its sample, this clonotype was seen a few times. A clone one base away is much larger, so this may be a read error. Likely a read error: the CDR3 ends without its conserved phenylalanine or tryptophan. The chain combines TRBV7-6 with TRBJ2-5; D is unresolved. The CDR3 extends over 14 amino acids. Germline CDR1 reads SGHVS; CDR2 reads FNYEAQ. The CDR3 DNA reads TGTGCTAGCAGCTTCAAGGGCAGTTCGGAGACCCAGTACCTC. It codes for CASSFKGSSETQYL.

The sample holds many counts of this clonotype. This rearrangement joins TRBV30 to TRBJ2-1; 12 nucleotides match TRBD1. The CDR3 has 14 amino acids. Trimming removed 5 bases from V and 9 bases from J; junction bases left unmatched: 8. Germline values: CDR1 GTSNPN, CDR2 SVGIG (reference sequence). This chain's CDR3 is CAWSPGTGGGEQFF. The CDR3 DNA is TGTGCCTGGTCCCCCGGGACAGGGGGCGGTGAGCAGTTCTTC. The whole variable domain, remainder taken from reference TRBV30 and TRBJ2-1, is SQTIHQWPATLVQPVGSPLSLECTVEGTSNPNLYWYRQAAGRGLQLLFYSVGIGQISSEVPQNLSASRPQDRQFILSSKKLLLSDSGFYLCAWSPGTGGGEQFFGPGTRLTVL.

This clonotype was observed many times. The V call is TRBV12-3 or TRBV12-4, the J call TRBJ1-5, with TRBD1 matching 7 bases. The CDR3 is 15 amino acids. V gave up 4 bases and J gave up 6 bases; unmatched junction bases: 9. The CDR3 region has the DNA TGTGCCAGCAGTTCCTCCTCGACAGGGTTTCAGCCCCAGCATTTT. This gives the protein CASSSSSTGFQPQHF.

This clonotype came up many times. CDR3 DNA sequence: TGTGCCAGCAGTCAAATTCTTAGCGGGGGACCACAAGAGACCCAGTACTTC. It translates to CASSQILSGGPQETQYF. The V gene is TRBV28, the J gene TRBJ2-5; 9 nucleotides agree with TRBD2. Per the germline V gene, CDR1 is MDHEN and CDR2 is SYDVKM. Trimming took 5 bases from V and 2 from J; bases not matched to a gene: 12. This CDR3 comprises 17 residues.

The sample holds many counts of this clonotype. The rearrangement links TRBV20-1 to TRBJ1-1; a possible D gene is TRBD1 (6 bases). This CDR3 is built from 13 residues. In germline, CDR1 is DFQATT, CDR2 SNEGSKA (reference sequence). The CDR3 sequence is CRGRKGDRTEAFF. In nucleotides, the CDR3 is TGCAGGGGCAGGAAGGGGGATCGCACTGAAGCTTTCTTT.

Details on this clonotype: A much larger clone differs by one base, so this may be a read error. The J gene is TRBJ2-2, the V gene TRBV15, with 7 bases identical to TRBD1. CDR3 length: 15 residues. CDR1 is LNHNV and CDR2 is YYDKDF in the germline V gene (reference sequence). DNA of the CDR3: TGTGCCACCAGCAGGGACAGGACCAACACCGGGGAGCTGCTTTTT. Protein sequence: CATSRDRTNTGELLF. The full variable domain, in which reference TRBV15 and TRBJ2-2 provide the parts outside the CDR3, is DAMVIQNPRYQVTQFGKPVTLSCSQTLNHNVMYWYQQKSSQAPKLLFHYYDKDFNNEADTPDNFQSRRPNTSFCFLDIRSPGLGDTAMYLCATSRDRTNTGELLFGEGSRLTVL.

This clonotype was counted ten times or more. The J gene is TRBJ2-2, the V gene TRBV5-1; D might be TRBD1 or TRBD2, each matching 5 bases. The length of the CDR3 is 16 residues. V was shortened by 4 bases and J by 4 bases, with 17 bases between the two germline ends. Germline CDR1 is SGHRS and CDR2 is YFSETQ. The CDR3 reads CASSQFGTPVTGELFF. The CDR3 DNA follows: TGCGCCAGCAGCCAATTTGGGACCCCGGTCACCGGGGAGCTGTTTTTT.

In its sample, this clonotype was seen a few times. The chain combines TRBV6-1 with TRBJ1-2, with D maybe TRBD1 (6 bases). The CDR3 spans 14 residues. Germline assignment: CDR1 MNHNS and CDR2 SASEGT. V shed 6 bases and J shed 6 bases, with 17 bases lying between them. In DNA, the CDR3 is TGTGCCAGCAGCCAAGGGGGGACCGTAGATGGCTACACCTTC. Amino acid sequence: CASSQGGTVDGYTF.

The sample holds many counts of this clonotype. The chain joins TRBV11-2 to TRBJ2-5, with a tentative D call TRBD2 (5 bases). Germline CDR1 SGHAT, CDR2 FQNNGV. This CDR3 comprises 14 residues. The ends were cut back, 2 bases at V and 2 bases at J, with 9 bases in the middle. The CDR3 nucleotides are TGTGCCAGCAGCTTAAGGGAGAAACAAGAGACCCAGTACTTC. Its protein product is CASSLREKQETQYF.

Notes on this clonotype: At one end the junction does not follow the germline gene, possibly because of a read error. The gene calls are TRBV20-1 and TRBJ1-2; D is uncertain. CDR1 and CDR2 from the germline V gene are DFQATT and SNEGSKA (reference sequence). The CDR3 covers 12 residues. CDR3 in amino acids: CSANDQLYDYTF. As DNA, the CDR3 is TGCAGTGCTAATGACCAGCTTTATGACTACACCTTC.

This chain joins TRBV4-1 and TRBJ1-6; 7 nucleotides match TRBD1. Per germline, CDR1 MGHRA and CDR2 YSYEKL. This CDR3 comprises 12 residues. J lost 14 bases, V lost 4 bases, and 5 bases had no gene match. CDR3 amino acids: CASSPDRVSLHF. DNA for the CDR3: TGCGCCAGCAGCCCCGACAGGGTCTCCCTCCACTTT.

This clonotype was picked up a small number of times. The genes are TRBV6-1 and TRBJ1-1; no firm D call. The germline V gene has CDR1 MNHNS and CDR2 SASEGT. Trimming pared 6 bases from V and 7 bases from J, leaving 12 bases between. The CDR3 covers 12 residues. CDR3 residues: CASRAPAGEAFF. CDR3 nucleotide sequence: TGTGCCAGCAGAGCCCCAGCGGGTGAAGCTTTCTTT.

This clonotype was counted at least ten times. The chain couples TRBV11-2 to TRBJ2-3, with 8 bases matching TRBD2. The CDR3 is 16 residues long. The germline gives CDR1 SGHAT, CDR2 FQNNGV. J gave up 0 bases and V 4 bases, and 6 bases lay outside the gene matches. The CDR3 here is CASSSRGGTSTDTQYF. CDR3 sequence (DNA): TGTGCCAGCAGCTCCCGCGGGGGGACTAGCACAGATACGCAGTATTTT.

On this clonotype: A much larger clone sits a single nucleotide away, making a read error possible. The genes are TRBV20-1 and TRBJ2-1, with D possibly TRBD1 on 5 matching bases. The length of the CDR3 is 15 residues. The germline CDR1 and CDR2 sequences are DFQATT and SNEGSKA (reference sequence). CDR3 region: CSAIRKRGSYNKQFF. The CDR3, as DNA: TGCAGTGCTATACGGAAAAGGGGCTCCTACAATAAGCAGTTCTTC.

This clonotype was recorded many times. CDR3 amino acids: CASSLRLAGGSTYEQYF. Written as DNA, the CDR3 is TGTGCCAGCAGCTTAAGGCTAGCGGGGGGGTCGACCTACGAGCAGTACTTC. The J gene is TRBJ2-7, the V gene TRBV7-3; 12 bases line up with TRBD2. This CDR3 is 17 amino acids long. Germline loops: CDR1 SGHTA, CDR2 FQGTGA. V dropped 1 base and J dropped 2; count of bases not matched to a gene: 6.

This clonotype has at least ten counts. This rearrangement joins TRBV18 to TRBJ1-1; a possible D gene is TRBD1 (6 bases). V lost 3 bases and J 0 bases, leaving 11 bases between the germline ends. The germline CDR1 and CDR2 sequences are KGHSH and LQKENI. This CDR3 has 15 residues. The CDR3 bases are TGTGCCAGCTCACCCGGGACAAAAATGAACACTGAAGCTTTCTTT. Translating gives CASSPGTKMNTEAFF.

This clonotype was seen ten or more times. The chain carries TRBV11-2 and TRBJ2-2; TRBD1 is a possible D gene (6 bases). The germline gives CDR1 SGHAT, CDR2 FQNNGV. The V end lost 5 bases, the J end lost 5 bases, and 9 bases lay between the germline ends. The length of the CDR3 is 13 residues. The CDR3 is CASSPQGTGELFF. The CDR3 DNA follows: TGTGCCAGCAGCCCGCAGGGGACCGGGGAGCTGTTTTTT.

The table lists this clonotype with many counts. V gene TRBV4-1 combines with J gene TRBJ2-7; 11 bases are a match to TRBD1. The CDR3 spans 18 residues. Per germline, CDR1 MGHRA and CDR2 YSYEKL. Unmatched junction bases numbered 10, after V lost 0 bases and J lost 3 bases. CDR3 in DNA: TGCGCCAGCAGCCAAGATCCGGTCAGGGACAGGGGGTTCTACGAGCAGTACTTC. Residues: CASSQDPVRDRGFYEQYF.

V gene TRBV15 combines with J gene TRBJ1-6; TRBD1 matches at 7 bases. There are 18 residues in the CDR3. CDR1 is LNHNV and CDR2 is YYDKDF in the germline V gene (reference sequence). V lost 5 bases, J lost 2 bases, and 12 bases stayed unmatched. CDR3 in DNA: TGTGCCACCAGCGTCGGGACAGCGTCAAGCACCTATAATTCACCCCTCCACTTT. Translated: CATSVGTASSTYNSPLHF.

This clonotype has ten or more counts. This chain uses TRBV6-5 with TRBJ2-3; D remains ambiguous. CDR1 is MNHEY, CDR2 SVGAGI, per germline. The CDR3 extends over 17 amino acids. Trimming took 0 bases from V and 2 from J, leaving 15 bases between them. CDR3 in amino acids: CASSYSIPRDLTDTQYF. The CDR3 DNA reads TGTGCCAGCAGTTACTCAATCCCGAGAGACCTCACAGATACGCAGTATTTT.

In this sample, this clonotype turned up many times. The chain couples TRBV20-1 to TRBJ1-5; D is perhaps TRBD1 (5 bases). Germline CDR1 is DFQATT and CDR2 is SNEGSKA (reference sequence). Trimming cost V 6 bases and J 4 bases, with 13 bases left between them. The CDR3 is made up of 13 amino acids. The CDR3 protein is CSAEGPINQPQHF. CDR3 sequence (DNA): TGCAGTGCAGAGGGACCGATAAATCAGCCCCAGCATTTT.

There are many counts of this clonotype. The CDR3 nucleotides are TGTGCCAGCAGTAGAGCGGGGGGGCCTAGGAATGAGCAGTTCTTC. Its protein is CASSRAGGPRNEQFF. The rearrangement uses TRBV6-1 and TRBJ2-1; 10 bases align to TRBD2. The germline V gene encodes CDR1 MNHNS and CDR2 SASEGT. V trimming: 5 bases; J trimming: 7 bases; junction bases outside the gene matches: 8. The CDR3 has 15 residues.